The 27 T cell receptor beta chains below were found in one sample sequenced in a study of cytomegalovirus exposure and HLA in healthy donors. The PCR contained 60 Vbeta and 13 Jbeta primers. Clones were sequenced by immunoSEQ multiplex PCR, and TCRdb holds only the in-frame ones, with some missing. This repertoire includes around 76,000 clones. Sequencing was performed on PBMCs. The receptor source for this set is a boy aged 5-17 years in good health and CMV-seronegative.

This chain connects TRBV2 to TRBJ1-5; the match to TRBD1 covers 9 bases. This CDR3 region has 14 residues. Germline V gene lookup returns CDR1 SNHLY and CDR2 FYNNEI. V shed 5 bases, J shed 4 bases, and the junction held 3 bases outside the gene matches. The CDR3 is CASSSGQGNQPQHF. DNA for the CDR3: TGTGCCAGCAGTTCGGGACAGGGTAATCAGCCCCAGCATTTT.

V and J are TRBV7-8 and TRBJ1-1, with D tentatively TRBD1 (6 bases). The germline V gene has CDR1 SGHVS and CDR2 FQNEAQ. This CDR3 comprises 14 residues. V lost 1 base and J 0 bases, leaving 6 bases between the germline ends. The CDR3 DNA sequence: TGTGCCAGCAGCTTAGGACAGGTGAACACTGAAGCTTTCTTT. It yields the protein CASSLGQVNTEAFF.

The J gene is TRBJ1-3, the V gene TRBV29-1; tentatively, D is TRBD1 (6 bases). The V end was cut by 3 bases, the J end by 0 bases, with 9 bases between. Per germline, CDR1 SQVTM and CDR2 ANQGSEA. The CDR3 sequence is 14 residues long. CDR3 amino acids: CSVDRRGSGNTIYF. The CDR3 DNA reads as TGCAGCGTTGACCGCAGGGGCTCTGGAAACACCATATATTTT.

As for this clone: The same CDR3 arises from other DNA sequences in this sample as well. The V and J genes are TRBV18 and TRBJ1-2; D is undetermined. V shed 3 bases and J shed 7 bases, with 9 bases lying between them. This CDR3 has 12 amino acids. The germline V gene has CDR1 KGHSH and CDR2 LQKENI. The CDR3 here is CASSPDEGGYTF. CDR3 DNA sequence: TGTGCCAGCTCACCGGACGAGGGTGGCTACACCTTC. Full variable domain (outside the CDR3, taken from reference TRBV18 and TRBJ1-2): NAGVMQNPRHLVRRRGQEARLRCSPMKGHSHVYWYRQLPEEGLKFMVYLQKENIIDESGMPKERFSAEFPKEGPSILRIQQVVRGDSAAYFCASSPDEGGYTFGSGTRLTVV.

This chain links TRBV11-2 with TRBJ1-2; D not resolved. Germline CDR1 and CDR2: SGHAT and FQNNGV. The CDR3 is 13 residues long. Trimming shortened V by 4 bases and J by 6 bases, and 12 bases separated the two germline ends. The CDR3 loop is CASSSRQSHGYTF. The DNA of the CDR3 is TGTGCCAGCAGCTCAAGACAAAGCCATGGCTACACCTTC.

The V call is TRBV4-1, the J call TRBJ1-6; possibly TRBD1 for D (5 bases). The germline V and J ends were trimmed by 1 base and 4 bases, with 8 bases remaining between them. Germline V lookup: CDR1 MGHRA, CDR2 YSYEKL. This CDR3 region has 15 residues. The CDR3 DNA sequence: TGCGCCAGCAGCCAAGGACAGAGTTATAATTCACCCCTCCACTTT. The encoded protein is CASSQGQSYNSPLHF.

J is TRBJ1-5 and V is TRBV6-1; D gene uncertain. CDR1 MNHNS and CDR2 SASEGT come from the germline V gene. This CDR3 has 15 residues. V was clipped by 8 bases and J by 3 bases, with 17 bases between them. Here the CDR3 DNA reads TGTGCCAGCCTGGCTGTGCGGGGTACCAATCAGCCCCAGCATTTT. It translates to CASLAVRGTNQPQHF.

The chain is built from TRBV7-9 and TRBJ2-7; 10 nucleotides align to TRBD1. CDR3 length: 15 residues. Looked up from germline, CDR1 is SEHNR and CDR2 is FQNEAQ (reference sequence). V dropped 6 bases and J dropped 4; count of bases not matched to a gene: 9. The CDR3 here is CASRNDRGRGYEQYF. Written as DNA, the CDR3 is TGTGCCAGCAGAAACGACAGGGGGCGCGGGTACGAGCAGTACTTC.

The V gene is TRBV11-2, the J gene TRBJ2-7; TRBD1 agrees at 12 bases. Looked up from germline, CDR1 is SGHAT and CDR2 is FQNNGV. The CDR3 has 15 amino acids. V was clipped by 7 bases and J by 6 bases; unmatched bases: 10. The CDR3 coding sequence is TGTGCCAGCACGGATCCGGGACAGGGGGCTGTCGAGCAGTACTTC. Its protein is CASTDPGQGAVEQYF. Combining the CDR3 with reference TRBV11-2 and TRBJ2-7 gives the whole variable domain EAGVAQSPRYKIIEKRQSVAFWCNPISGHATLYWYQQILGQGPKLLIQFQNNGVVDDSQLPKDRFSAERLKGVDSTLKIQPAKLEDSAVYLCASTDPGQGAVEQYFGPGTRLTVT.

V is TRBV4-3 and J is TRBJ2-1; 8 nucleotides line up with TRBD2. CDR1 is LGHNA and CDR2 is YSLEER in the germline V gene. CDR3 length equals 16 residues. Unmatched junction bases numbered 7, after V lost 0 bases and J lost 6 bases. In DNA, the CDR3 is TGCGCCAGCAGCCAAGATTTCGGACTAGCTTCCAATGAGCAGTTCTTC. It encodes CASSQDFGLASNEQFF.

This chain links TRBV6-5 with TRBJ2-5, with a possible D match to TRBD2 (6 bases). The CDR3 sequence is 12 residues long. Trimming removed 8 bases at V and 4 bases at J, with 11 bases between. Germline lookup yields CDR1 MNHEY and CDR2 SVGAGI. The CDR3 bases are TGTGCCAGCGGGACTTTAGCAGAGACCCAGTACTTC. Its translation is CASGTLAETQYF.

This chain connects TRBV2 to TRBJ1-2; 8 nucleotides agree with TRBD1. This CDR3 is 14 amino acids long. With V trimmed by 5 bases and J by 7 bases, 9 bases remained unmatched. Looked up from germline, CDR1 is SNHLY and CDR2 is FYNNEI. CDR3 in amino acids: CASSPGQGGSGYTF. The CDR3 DNA sequence: TGTGCCAGCAGTCCCGGACAGGGTGGCTCTGGCTACACCTTC.

This chain uses TRBV27 with TRBJ1-2, with D maybe TRBD1 (5 bases). This CDR3 contains 13 residues. Germline values: CDR1 MNHEY, CDR2 SMNVEV (reference sequence). V lost 7 bases, J lost 8 bases, and 17 bases lay in between. CDR3 DNA: TGTGCCAGCATCCCACTAAAGCCAGGGGGCTACACCTTC. Its translation is CASIPLKPGGYTF.

The J gene is TRBJ1-3, the V gene TRBV7-7; no clear D. V gave up 1 base and J gave up 2 bases, with 9 bases separating them. From germline, CDR1 is SSHAT and CDR2 FNYEAQ (reference sequence). The CDR3 length is 15 residues. The CDR3 loop reads CASSLEASPGNTIYF. The CDR3 DNA follows: TGTGCCAGCAGCTTAGAAGCTTCCCCTGGAAACACCATATATTTT.

The rearrangement uses TRBV5-1 and TRBJ2-1, with TRBD2 matching 9 bases. The CDR3 is made up of 15 amino acids. From germline, CDR1 is SGHRS and CDR2 YFSETQ. The J segment lost 7 bases and the V segment lost 1 base, leaving 6 bases of the junction unmatched. CDR3 sequence: CASSLLAGGENEQFF. CDR3 bases: TGCGCCAGCAGCTTGCTGGCGGGAGGGGAAAATGAGCAGTTCTTC.

The CDR3: CASSPQGLAGESAQYF. The CDR3 DNA reads as TGTGCCAGCTCACCACAGGGACTAGCGGGAGAGTCGGCCCAGTACTTC. V is TRBV18 and J is TRBJ2-5, with 14 nucleotides matching TRBD2. Germline V gene data show CDR1 as KGHSH and CDR2 as LQKENI. The CDR3 loop spans 16 amino acids. Trimming took 1 base from V and 9 from J; bases not matched to a gene: 7.

The V gene is TRBV6-5, the J gene TRBJ2-1; TRBD2 aligns across 7 bases. Germline CDR1 is MNHEY and CDR2 is SVGAGI. This CDR3 contains 15 residues. The V gene end was trimmed by 2 bases and the J gene end by 6 bases; junction bases not matched to a gene: 7. CDR3 nucleotides: TGTGCCAGCAGTTACGGTGGCGGGAGAGGCAATGAGCAGTTCTTC. Translated: CASSYGGGRGNEQFF.

The CDR3 DNA follows: TGTGCCAGCAGCCCAACAACAGGGACTGAAGCTTTCTTT. This encodes CASSPTTGTEAFF. The chain links TRBV5-4 to TRBJ1-1; a weak D match, TRBD1 (6 bases). The CDR3 runs to 13 residues. Germline CDR1 and CDR2: SGHNT and YYREEE (reference sequence). Trimming cost V 4 bases and J 5 bases, with 12 bases left between them.

J is TRBJ2-1 and V is TRBV7-3; D may be TRBD2 (6 bases). Per germline, CDR1 SGHTA and CDR2 FQGTGA. V lost 0 bases, J lost 5 bases, and 11 bases lay in between. This CDR3 comprises 15 residues. Here the CDR3 reads CASSLTTREDNEQFF. The CDR3 DNA reads as TGTGCCAGCAGCTTAACCACAAGGGAGGACAATGAGCAGTTCTTC.

This sequence joins TRBV15 and TRBJ1-5; D is ambiguous. Germline V gene lookup returns CDR1 LNHNV and CDR2 YYDKDF (reference sequence). Trimming pared 1 base from V and 3 bases from J, leaving 7 bases between. The CDR3 contains 14 residues. CDR3 loop: CATSRAQDNQPQHF. DNA for the CDR3: TGTGCCACCAGCAGAGCCCAGGACAATCAGCCCCAGCATTTT. Combining the CDR3 with reference TRBV15 and TRBJ1-5 gives the whole variable domain DAMVIQNPRYQVTQFGKPVTLSCSQTLNHNVMYWYQQKSSQAPKLLFHYYDKDFNNEADTPDNFQSRRPNTSFCFLDIRSPGLGDTAMYLCATSRAQDNQPQHFGDGTRLSIL.

The gene calls are TRBV6-5 and TRBJ2-1; TRBD1 matches 11 bases. V lost 5 bases and J lost 6; bases outside the gene matches: 3. Germline V gene sequence: CDR1 MNHEY, CDR2 SVGAGI. The CDR3 extends over 14 amino acids. The CDR3 is CASSPGQGGNEQFF. Written as DNA, the CDR3 is TGTGCCAGCAGTCCGGGACAGGGGGGCAATGAGCAGTTCTTC.

Comments on this clone: A junction end diverges from the germline sequence, so it may reflect a read error. The V call is TRBV15, the J call TRBJ1-1; no firm D call. Per germline, CDR1 LNHNV and CDR2 YYDKDF (reference sequence). The CDR3 totals 13 residues. The CDR3 sequence: CATRLVEGTEDFF. The DNA of the CDR3 is TGTGCCACCAGGTTAGTAGAGGGCACTGAAGATTTCTTT.

The chain combines TRBV5-4 with TRBJ1-1, with TRBD1 identical over 11 bases. The V segment lost 1 base and the J segment 4 bases; nucleotides outside the gene matches: 3. Germline CDR1 and CDR2: SGHNT and YYREEE (reference sequence). The CDR3 loop spans 15 amino acids. CDR3 nucleotide sequence: TGTGCCAGCAGCTTGAGGACAGGGGGCTCCACTGAAGCTTTCTTT. It is translated as CASSLRTGGSTEAFF.

The chain recombines TRBV7-9 with TRBJ1-1; 7 bases fit TRBD1. Trimming at V came to 11 bases and at J to 0 bases, leaving 6 bases not matched to a gene. The germline gives CDR1 SEHNR, CDR2 FQNEAQ (reference sequence). The length of the CDR3 is 13 residues. CDR3 loop: CASETGMNTEAFF. CDR3 DNA sequence: TGTGCCTCGGAGACAGGGATGAACACTGAAGCTTTCTTT.

As regards this clone: The junction departs from the called germline gene at one end, perhaps through a read error. The chain employs TRBV30 and TRBJ1-1; perhaps TRBD1 as D (5 bases). CDR1 GTSNPN and CDR2 SVGIG come from the germline V gene (reference sequence). There are 15 residues in the CDR3. The CDR3 nucleotides are TGTGCCTGGAGCAGGGAAGGGCACCCGAACACTGAAGATTTCTTT. Its protein product is CAWSREGHPNTEDFF.

The chain uses TRBV5-1 and TRBJ2-2, with 9 bases aligning to TRBD1. V lost 3 bases to trimming and J lost 4 bases; unmatched junction nucleotides: 13. In germline, CDR1 is SGHRS, CDR2 YFSETQ. The CDR3 has 18 residues. The CDR3 DNA follows: TGCGCCAGCAGCTCAAGACCCCGGGACAGGGTTTTCACCGGGGAGCTGTTTTTT. It codes for CASSSRPRDRVFTGELFF.

The chain has TRBV19 and TRBJ1-2; 7 bases are a match to TRBD1. The CDR3 extends over 15 amino acids. CDR1 and CDR2 (germline): LNHDA, SQIVND (reference sequence). Trimming removed 6 bases from V and 4 bases from J; junction bases left unmatched: 11. CDR3 loop: CASSPIDRASYGYTF. DNA for the CDR3: TGTGCCAGTAGCCCCATCGACAGGGCCTCCTATGGCTACACCTTC. Variable domain in full (rest from reference TRBV19 and TRBJ1-2): DGGITQSPKYLFRKEGQNVTLSCEQNLNHDAMYWYRQDPGQGLRLIYYSQIVNDFQKGDIAEGYSVSREKKESFPLTVTSAQKNPTAFYLCASSPIDRASYGYTFGSGTRLTVV.